The clone carrying this TCR beta chain came up once. Its antigen is currently unknown. The data stem from a study of CD8 T cells in Susac syndrome. Overall study: When blood was drawn, the patients with Susac syndrome were therapy-naive, on corticosteroids, or on intravenous immunoglobulin alone.

Germline CDR1 and CDR2: SGHTS and YDEGEE. The CDR3 runs 14 residues. V was pared by 6 bases and J by 2 bases, with 13 bases between. Sequencing targeted TCR beta in blood CD8+ and CD4+ T cells. Study-level findings and limits: None of the CD4+ T cell repertoires in Susac syndrome showed clonal expansion.

RNA in amounts of about 0.5 to 1 ug was reverse transcribed with random hexamers. Amplification of TCR beta CDR3 by immunoSEQ multiplex PCR spanned 54 Vbeta and 13 Jbeta. TCRdb ran MiXCR on the immunoSEQ multiplex PCR reads and lists one entry per CDR3 protein. The sample lists roughly 150,000 distinct CDR3 sequences, almost 96% occurring once. The chain carries TRBV5-8 and TRBJ2-3, with D possibly TRBD1 on 6 matching bases. The sample taken for sequencing was CD4+ T cells from PBMCs. This TCR came from a human donor with Susac syndrome. CDR3 sequence (DNA): TGTGCCAGCACCACACGGACAGTCACAGATACGCAGTATTTT. It specifies CASTTRTVTDTQYF.